This T cell receptor beta chain was recovered during a study of blood T cell repertoires in COVID-19. Generated by immunoSEQ multiplex PCR, the TCRdb table keeps only in-frame clones and is missing some. The sample holds over 600,000 clones, approximately 90% seen once. Sequencing was carried out using peripheral blood. The TCR comes from a woman aged 18-29 years with acute or convalescent COVID-19.

CDR3 DNA sequence: TGTGCCAGCAGAGGGGCGAAAAGTGGCTACACCTTC. Translation: CASRGAKSGYTF. The chain joins TRBV21-1 to TRBJ1-2; whether TRBD1, the table's D call, matches the DNA was not checked. TRBV21-1 is designated a pseudogene. The CDR3 contains 12 residues.